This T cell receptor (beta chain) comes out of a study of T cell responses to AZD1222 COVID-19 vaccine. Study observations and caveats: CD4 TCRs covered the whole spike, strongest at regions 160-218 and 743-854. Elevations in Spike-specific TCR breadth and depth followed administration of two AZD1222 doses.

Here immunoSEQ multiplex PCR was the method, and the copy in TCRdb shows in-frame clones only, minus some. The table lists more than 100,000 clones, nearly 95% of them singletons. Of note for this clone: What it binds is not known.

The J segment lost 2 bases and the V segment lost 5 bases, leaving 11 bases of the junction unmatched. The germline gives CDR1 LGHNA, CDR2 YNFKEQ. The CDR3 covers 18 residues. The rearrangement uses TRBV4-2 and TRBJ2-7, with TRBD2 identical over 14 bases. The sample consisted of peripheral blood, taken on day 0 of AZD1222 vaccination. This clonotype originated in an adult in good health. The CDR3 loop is CASSGDPGTSGGTYEQYF. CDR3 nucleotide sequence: TGTGCCAGCAGCGGAGATCCCGGGACTAGCGGGGGTACCTACGAGCAGTACTTC.